These 11 T cell receptor beta chains originate from one sample sequenced in a study of OX40 agonist ivuxolimab in advanced cancers. Sequencing used immunoSEQ multiplex PCR; TCRdb keeps in-frame clones, though not all of them. Of approximately 77,000 clones listed, 80% to 95% are singletons. The sequenced sample was CD4+ or CD8+ T cells sorted from blood, obtained in a trial of the OX40 agonist ivuxolimab. The receptors stem from an adult with an advanced solid tumor such as melanoma, head and neck, liver or kidney cancer.

The chain recombines TRBV6-5 with TRBJ1-3; D is uncertain. The germline V gene has CDR1 MNHEY and CDR2 SVGAGI. Trimming stripped 1 base from V and 3 bases from J, with 4 bases between. The CDR3 totals 13 residues. The CDR3: CASSYLLGNTIYF. The DNA of the CDR3 is TGTGCCAGCAGTTACTTGCTTGGAAACACCATATATTTT.

This sequence joins TRBV5-6 and TRBJ1-1; possible D gene TRBD1, 5 bases. The CDR3 contains 12 residues. Germline V gene data show CDR1 as SGHDT and CDR2 as YYEEEE. V was shortened by 2 bases and J by 6 bases, with 8 bases between the two germline ends. CDR3 DNA sequence: TGTGCCAGCAGCTTTGGGACTCCTGAAGCTTTCTTT. Translation gives CASSFGTPEAFF.

The J gene is TRBJ2-1, the V gene TRBV6-6, with D hard to call. Between the trimmed V and J ends, which lost 5 bases and 2 bases, there was a span of 10 bases. The CDR3 has 14 amino acids. Germline V lookup: CDR1 MNHNY, CDR2 SVGAGI (reference sequence). As DNA, the CDR3 is TGTGCCAGCAGTCCAGCCTACCCCTACAATGAGCAGTTCTTC. It specifies CASSPAYPYNEQFF.

The gene calls are TRBV27 and TRBJ1-1, with 9 nucleotides matching TRBD1. Germline CDR1 and CDR2: MNHEY and SMNVEV (reference sequence). Trimming at V came to 4 bases and at J to 3 bases, leaving 6 bases not matched to a gene. There are 15 residues in the CDR3. The CDR3 sequence is CASSSNRGRDTEAFF. The CDR3 coding sequence is TGTGCCAGCAGTTCGAACAGGGGGCGGGACACTGAAGCTTTCTTT.

The genes are TRBV14 and TRBJ2-7; 9 nucleotides line up with TRBD1. Trimming removed 4 bases from V and 7 bases from J; junction bases left unmatched: 11. This CDR3 comprises 15 residues. The germline V gene has CDR1 SGHDN and CDR2 FVKESK. The CDR3 sequence is CASSPRDRALSEQYF. CDR3 bases: TGTGCCAGCAGCCCCCGGGACAGGGCCCTTTCGGAGCAGTACTTC. The complete variable domain, with remaining parts taken from reference TRBV14 and TRBJ2-7, reads EAGVTQFPSHSVIEKGQTVTLRCDPISGHDNLYWYRRVMGKEIKFLLHFVKESKQDESGMPNNRFLAERTGGTYSTLKVQPAELEDSGVYFCASSPRDRALSEQYFGPGTRLTVT.

The chain employs TRBV4-3 and TRBJ2-1, with 9 bases fitting TRBD2. The CDR3 totals 17 residues. The junction had 12 bases not matched to a gene; V was cut back by 0 bases and J by 9 bases. Looked up from germline, CDR1 is LGHNA and CDR2 is YSLEER. The CDR3 spells CASSQDPGLAGGGEQFF. In DNA, the CDR3 is TGCGCCAGCAGCCAAGATCCGGGACTAGCTGGAGGGGGTGAGCAGTTCTTC.

The DNA for the CDR3 is TGTGCCAGCAGGCCAACCCTGGGAGGCTACACCTTC. Its translation: CASRPTLGGYTF. The chain recombines TRBV6-5 with TRBJ1-2; D remains ambiguous. This CDR3 is built from 12 residues. Trimming shortened V by 6 bases and J by 8 bases, and 13 bases separated the two germline ends. Germline V gene data show CDR1 as MNHEY and CDR2 as SVGAGI.

This rearrangement joins TRBV4-2 to TRBJ2-1; tentative D call: TRBD2 (7 bases). Germline CDR1 reads LGHNA; CDR2 reads YNFKEQ. The CDR3 has 13 residues. Trimming removed 5 bases from V and 8 bases from J, with 13 bases in between. The CDR3 loop is CASSGGGPDEQFF. The CDR3 DNA follows: TGTGCCAGCAGCGGGGGGGGGCCCGATGAGCAGTTCTTC.

The rearrangement joins TRBV6-5 to TRBJ1-1, with D tentatively TRBD1 (5 bases). The CDR3 contains 13 residues. The germline CDR1 and CDR2 sequences are MNHEY and SVGAGI. Deletions cut 6 bases from V and 0 bases from J, with 8 bases between. The CDR3 region has the DNA TGTGCCAGCAGCCAGACAGTGAACACTGAAGCTTTCTTT. The encoded protein is CASSQTVNTEAFF.

The V and J genes are TRBV11-3 and TRBJ2-7; D might be TRBD2 (5 bases). The CDR3 is 13 amino acids. Germline assignment: CDR1 SGHNT and CDR2 YENEEA. V lost 0 bases and J lost 5, with 8 bases in between. The CDR3 bases are TGTGCCAGCAGCTTAGATCCGGGGAACGAGCAGTACTTC. Its protein is CASSLDPGNEQYF.

This clone was seen once. The chain combines TRBV7-6 with TRBJ2-2; D is unclear. CDR3 length equals 12 residues. Trimming left V 5 bases short and J 7 bases short, with 8 bases between. The germline gives CDR1 SGHVS, CDR2 FNYEAQ. The DNA of the CDR3 is TGTGCCAGCAGCGTCAGAAACGGGGAGCTGTTTTTT. Its translation: CASSVRNGELFF. Full variable domain (remainder filled in from reference TRBV7-6 and TRBJ2-2): GAGVSQSPRYKVTKRGQDVALRCDPISGHVSLYWYRQALGQGPEFLTYFNYEAQQDKSGLPNDRFSAERPEGSISTLTIQRTEQRDSAMYRCASSVRNGELFFGEGSRLTVL.